This TCR beta chain is drawn from a study of OX40 agonist ivuxolimab in advanced cancers. The CDR3 loop spans 14 amino acids. Between the trimmed V and J ends, which lost 4 bases and 6 bases, there was a span of 14 bases. CDR1 and CDR2 from the germline V gene are SGHKS and YYEKEE (reference sequence). Produced via immunoSEQ multiplex PCR; TCRdb's table is partial and in-frame only. The table shows around 94,000 clones, with around 86% occurring only once. The sequences come from CD4+ or CD8+ T cells sorted from blood, collected in a trial of the OX40 agonist ivuxolimab. The receptor's source is an adult with an advanced solid tumor such as melanoma, head and neck, liver or kidney cancer. The J gene is TRBJ1-5, the V gene TRBV5-5; D might be TRBD1 (5 bases). This chain's CDR3 is CASSPVGGSQPQHF. The CDR3 DNA sequence: TGTGCCAGCAGCCCCGTTGGGGGGTCTCAGCCCCAGCATTTT.